The 5 T cell receptor beta chains listed next were all sequenced from one sample in a study of blood T cell repertoires in COVID-19. Sequencing was performed with immunoSEQ multiplex PCR; in TCRdb, only in-frame clones are kept and a portion is missing. The table records some 270,000 clones, approximately 86% of them present only once. Sequences were obtained from peripheral blood. These receptors came from an older woman who had recovered from COVID-19.

The rearrangement links TRBV7-2 to TRBJ1-4, with D tentatively TRBD1 (5 bases). Per the germline V gene, CDR1 is SGHTA and CDR2 is FQGNSA. V lost 0 bases and J lost 8, with 13 bases in between. The CDR3 length is 15 residues. The CDR3 DNA reads as TGTGCCAGCAGCTTAGCGTCGGGGGATGGGGAAAAACTGTTTTTT. It codes for CASSLASGDGEKLFF.

V usage is TRBV9 and J usage is TRBJ2-5, with TRBD1 as a possible D gene (6 bases). Trimming stripped 3 bases from V and 5 bases from J, with 11 bases between. Germline assignment: CDR1 SGDLS and CDR2 YYNGEE. The CDR3 is made up of 13 amino acids. CDR3: CASSGGGWETQYF. DNA for the CDR3: TGTGCCAGCAGCGGAGGGGGTTGGGAGACCCAGTACTTC.

The chain employs TRBV12-3 or TRBV12-4 and TRBJ1-2; 7 bases map to TRBD1. CDR3 length: 13 amino acids. V lost 3 bases and J lost 3; bases outside the gene matches: 1. In DNA form, the CDR3 reads TGTGCCAGCAGTTTTGGGACAGACTATGGCTACACCTTC. Amino acid sequence: CASSFGTDYGYTF.

Only one count was recorded for this clone. The V call is TRBV7-9, the J call TRBJ1-2, with 8 bases lining up with TRBD1. CDR1 is SEHNR and CDR2 is FQNEAQ in the germline V gene (reference sequence). The ends lost 0 bases at V and 8 bases at J; junction bases unmatched: 17. CDR3 length equals 18 residues. Written as DNA, the CDR3 is TGTGCCAGCAGCTTAGCCTCAGGAGGGACAGGACGAGATAGCGGCTACACCTTC. Protein sequence: CASSLASGGTGRDSGYTF.

The chain employs TRBV4-3 and TRBJ2-5, with 9 bases lining up with TRBD2. From germline, CDR1 is LGHNA and CDR2 YSLEER. V was clipped by 0 bases and J by 0 bases; unmatched bases: 5. The CDR3 is 17 residues long. CDR3 loop: CASSQDLSGGYQETQYF. Written as DNA, the CDR3 is TGCGCCAGCAGCCAAGATCTAAGCGGGGGGTACCAAGAGACCCAGTACTTC.